This is a list of T cell receptor beta chains from one sample in a study of T-cell reconstitution after alpha-beta-depleted transplantation in children. One entry per CDR3 protein, called by TCRdb with MiXCR from the PCR reads. Here the sample spans 440,000 or so distinct CDR3 sequences, about a tenth being singletons. Sequencing used PBMCs from the stem cell graft donor, obtained from the stem cell graft. Source of these receptors: a human donor who donated a stem cell graft to a child with acute myeloid leukemia. The CDR3 runs from the conserved cysteine through the conserved F or W.

v_call: TRBV20-1; j_call: TRBJ2-3; cdr3_aa: CSASYVGTTDTQYF
v_call: TRBV20-1; j_call: TRBJ2-6; cdr3_aa: CSVGGSSGANVLTF
v_call: TRBV12-3/TRBV12-4; j_call: TRBJ2-2; cdr3_aa: CATFQASNTGELFF
v_call: TRBV12-3/TRBV12-4; j_call: TRBJ1-5; cdr3_aa: CASSPRVSNQPQHF
v_call: TRBV5-6; j_call: TRBJ2-3; cdr3_aa: CASSFGAGGGADTQYF
v_call: TRBV29-1; j_call: TRBJ1-1; cdr3_aa: CSVEGTGGANTEAFF
v_call: TRBV2; j_call: TRBJ2-2; cdr3_aa: CASREQGFSYGELFF
v_call: TRBV7-2; j_call: TRBJ2-3; cdr3_aa: CASSLVITDTQYF
v_call: TRBV12-3/TRBV12-4; j_call: TRBJ1-6; cdr3_aa: CASRRTGNSPLHF
v_call: TRBV6-1; j_call: TRBJ1-5; cdr3_aa: CASSEEGMRTGLNQPQHF
v_call: TRBV29-1; j_call: TRBJ2-7; cdr3_aa: CSVFAEGERGDEQYF
v_call: TRBV5-1; j_call: TRBJ2-3; cdr3_aa: CASRESDTQYF
v_call: TRBV3-1; j_call: TRBJ2-2; cdr3_aa: CASSQATQWSNTGELFF
v_call: TRBV12-3/TRBV12-4; j_call: TRBJ1-3; cdr3_aa: CASSLVVRNTIYF
v_call: TRBV20-1; j_call: TRBJ2-7; cdr3_aa: CSATPGLAGSYEQYF
v_call: TRBV20-1; j_call: TRBJ2-3; cdr3_aa: CSVGSGTDTQYF
v_call: TRBV5-5; j_call: TRBJ2-6; cdr3_aa: CASSLVPASSGANVLTF
v_call: TRBV9; j_call: TRBJ2-1; cdr3_aa: CASSRLAEYNEQFF
v_call: TRBV5-1; j_call: TRBJ2-1; cdr3_aa: CASSLAEESYNEQFF
v_call: TRBV15; j_call: TRBJ2-6; cdr3_aa: CATSRGVPGANVLTF
v_call: TRBV3-1; j_call: TRBJ2-3; cdr3_aa: CASSQELAGKGDTQYF
v_call: TRBV7-2; j_call: TRBJ2-1; cdr3_aa: CASSRGPGSSYNEQFF
v_call: TRBV9; j_call: TRBJ2-7; cdr3_aa: CASSPETSGRTHEQYF
v_call: TRBV30; j_call: TRBJ1-2; cdr3_aa: CAWSTEDRGYNYGYTF
v_call: TRBV18; j_call: TRBJ2-7; cdr3_aa: CASYSGTGSYEQYF
v_call: TRBV5-4; j_call: TRBJ2-1; cdr3_aa: CASSLGGAGGLYNEQFF
v_call: TRBV10-3; j_call: TRBJ1-5; cdr3_aa: CAISDRGGNQPQHF
v_call: TRBV6-1; j_call: TRBJ1-5; cdr3_aa: CANTEVEDQPQHF
v_call: TRBV19; j_call: TRBJ2-7; cdr3_aa: CASSISAGTGREQYF
v_call: TRBV29-1; j_call: TRBJ2-2; cdr3_aa: CSVEVASVLGTGELFF
v_call: TRBV19; j_call: TRBJ1-1; cdr3_aa: CATKVNTEAFF
v_call: TRBV4-3; j_call: TRBJ1-1; cdr3_aa: CASSQEWGGTEAFF
v_call: TRBV12-5; j_call: TRBJ2-1; cdr3_aa: CASGLLPLGDRTSMNEQFF
v_call: TRBV7-2; j_call: TRBJ1-4; cdr3_aa: CASSLARTVNEKLFF
v_call: TRBV3-1; j_call: TRBJ2-7; cdr3_aa: CASSPSALRTRQYF
v_call: TRBV5-8; j_call: TRBJ2-1; cdr3_aa: CASSLGLAGTYNEQFF
v_call: TRBV20-1; j_call: TRBJ2-7; cdr3_aa: CSARPHYTDYEQYF
v_call: TRBV9; j_call: TRBJ2-3; cdr3_aa: CASSVGSNIADTQYF
v_call: TRBV30; j_call: TRBJ1-6; cdr3_aa: CAWRDTGEGSPLHF
v_call: TRBV2; j_call: TRBJ1-2; cdr3_aa: CASRERTGPYGYTF
v_call: TRBV5-1; j_call: TRBJ1-5; cdr3_aa: CASSYDTNQPQHF
v_call: TRBV6-2/TRBV6-3; j_call: TRBJ1-5; cdr3_aa: CASGSGLGQPQHF
v_call: TRBV7-2; j_call: TRBJ2-3; cdr3_aa: CASSFSSRGATDTQYF
v_call: TRBV5-1; j_call: TRBJ2-5; cdr3_aa: CASSLDPRGTKTQYF
v_call: TRBV24-1; j_call: TRBJ2-7; cdr3_aa: CDTSKRDLPYEQYF
v_call: TRBV5-1; j_call: TRBJ2-3; cdr3_aa: CASSPDRGGDTQYF
v_call: TRBV6-5; j_call: TRBJ2-3; cdr3_aa: CASSYSGSDTQYF
v_call: TRBV12-3/TRBV12-4; j_call: TRBJ1-2; cdr3_aa: CASSPRDNFYGYTF